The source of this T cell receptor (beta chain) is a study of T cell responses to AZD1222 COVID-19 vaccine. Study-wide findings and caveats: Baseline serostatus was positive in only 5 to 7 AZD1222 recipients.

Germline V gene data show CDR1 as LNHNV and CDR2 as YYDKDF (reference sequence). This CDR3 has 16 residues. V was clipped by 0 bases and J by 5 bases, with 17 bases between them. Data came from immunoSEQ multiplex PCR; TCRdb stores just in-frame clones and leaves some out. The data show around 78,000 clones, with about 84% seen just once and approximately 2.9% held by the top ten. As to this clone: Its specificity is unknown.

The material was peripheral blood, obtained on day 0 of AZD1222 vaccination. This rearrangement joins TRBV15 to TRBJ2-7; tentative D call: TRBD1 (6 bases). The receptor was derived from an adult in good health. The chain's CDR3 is CATSRDNRDKAHEQYF. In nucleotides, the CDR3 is TGTGCCACCAGCAGAGACAATCGGGACAAGGCCCACGAGCAGTACTTC.